The TCR beta chain described here comes from a study of Ad26.COV2.S vaccination and SARS-CoV-2 variants. Note on this clone: Its target is not known.

General study points: Greater spike-specific TCR breadth was seen in vaccine recipients than in placebo recipients. It was found that vaccine and placebo recipients had similar non-spike TCR breadth.

The treatment: 15 to 20 received Ad26.COV2.S at low or high dose, single or two shots; roughly 5 received placebo; per-sample allocation not given. Specimen acquisition occurred on day 63 following the initial vaccine or placebo injection. An adult of 18-55 years in Boston served as donor. An Ad26 vector carrying the Wuhan-strain SARS-CoV-2 spike served as the vaccine. This CDR3 is built from 11 residues. The V end lost 3 bases, the J end lost 5 bases, and 4 bases lay between the germline ends. Sequenced by immunoSEQ multiplex PCR; TCRdb stores in-frame clones only, minus some. The sample holds 300,000 to 350,000 clones, roughly 90% seen once.

The chain carries TRBV12-3 or TRBV12-4 and TRBJ2-5; D is ambiguous. Sequences were derived from peripheral blood, sampled in a trial of Ad26.COV2.S vaccine versus placebo. The clonotype comes from a person between 18 and 59 years old who received the Ad26.COV2.S COVID-19 vaccine or a placebo. CDR3 residues: CASSFKETQYF. CDR3 coding DNA: TGTGCCAGCAGTTTCAAGGAGACCCAGTACTTC.